Listed below are T cell receptor beta chains from one sample, sequenced in a study of blood T cell repertoires in COVID-19. Sequencing used immunoSEQ multiplex PCR; TCRdb keeps in-frame clones, though not all of them. The sample records more than 400,000 clones, roughly 87% being singletons. Input material: PBMCs or T cells enriched from blood (not recorded which). These receptors came from a woman younger than 30 who had recovered from COVID-19. Both conserved end residues are part of each CDR3. The D gene is left open where the match is weak. A row's size may be missing; if present it is once, few, many or a size class.

d_gene	v_gene	j_gene	abundance	CDR3aa	CDR3nt
-	TRBV27	TRBJ2-6	-	CASSLAGANVLTF	TGTGCCAGCAGTTTAGCGGGGGCCAACGTCCTGACTTTC
-	TRBV19	TRBJ1-2	-	CASSIWGANYGYTF	TGTGCCAGTAGTATCTGGGGAGCTAACTATGGCTACACCTTC
TRBD1	TRBV5-1	TRBJ1-4	-	CASSPETGLDEKLFF	TGCGCCAGCAGCCCGGAGACAGGGTTGGATGAAAAACTGTTTTTT
-	TRBV7-9	TRBJ2-1	-	CASSSPGPSYNEQFF	TGTGCCAGCAGCTCTCCCGGCCCTAGTTACAATGAGCAGTTCTTC
-	TRBV9	TRBJ1-3	-	CASSPSGGSSGNTIYF	TGTGCCAGCAGCCCATCGGGGGGGTCTTCTGGAAACACCATATATTTT
TRBD1	TRBV30	TRBJ2-1	-	CAWSRGLEQFF	TGTGCCTGGAGCAGGGGGCTGGAGCAGTTCTTC
TRBD1	TRBV19	TRBJ1-1	once	CASRQPGQGVRAFF	TGTGCCAGTAGGCAGCCCGGACAGGGGGTTAGGGCTTTCTTT
-	TRBV1	TRBJ1-5	-	CTSSQDCDQPQHF	TGCACCAGCAGCCAAGACTGCGATCAGCCCCAGCATTTT
TRBD2	TRBV15	TRBJ2-2	-	CATRTSGGTGELFF	TGTGCCACCAGGACTAGCGGAGGCACCGGGGAGCTGTTTTTT
-	TRBV5-4	TRBJ1-1	-	CASSLETRAEAFF	TGTGCCAGCAGCTTGGAGACTAGGGCTGAAGCTTTCTTT
-	TRBV9	TRBJ1-2	-	CASSVEVWGGGNYGYTF	TGTGCCAGCAGCGTAGAGGTCTGGGGAGGCGGCAATTATGGCTACACCTTC
TRBD1	TRBV19	TRBJ1-2	few	CASSLGQGGGGYTF	TGTGCCAGTAGTCTAGGACAGGGAGGTGGGGGCTACACCTTC
-	TRBV15	TRBJ1-1	-	CATSSPRVSRDTEAFF	TGTGCCACCAGCAGCCCTAGAGTTTCCCGGGATACTGAAGCTTTCTTT
-	TRBV28	TRBJ2-7	-	CASSLPRSTGKGYEQYF	TGTGCCAGCAGTTTACCTAGATCAACCGGAAAGGGGTACGAGCAGTACTTC
-	TRBV5-1	TRBJ2-3	few	CASSLGSSNTDTQYF	TGCGCCAGCAGCTTGGGTAGCAGTAACACAGATACGCAGTATTTT
TRBD1	TRBV28	TRBJ1-4	once	CASSIYRGRWANEKLFF	TGTGCCAGCAGTATATACAGGGGGCGATGGGCTAATGAAAAACTGTTTTTT
-	TRBV19	TRBJ2-1	-	CASSIDLVGGIYNEQFF	TGTGCCAGTAGTATAGATCTGGTCGGGGGTATTTACAATGAGCAGTTCTTC
-	TRBV5-1	TRBJ1-1	few	CASSSTRQNTEAFF	TGCGCCAGCAGCTCCACGCGACAGAACACTGAAGCTTTCTTT
-	TRBV7-9	TRBJ2-2	-	CASSPSNRLDRELFF	TGTGCCAGCAGCCCTTCCAATCGACTCGACCGGGAGCTGTTTTTT
TRBD2	TRBV4-1	TRBJ2-5	-	CASSYTGTSGGARETQYF	TGCGCCAGCAGCTATACCGGGACTAGCGGGGGGGCCAGGGAGACCCAGTACTTC
-	TRBV7-8	TRBJ1-2	-	CASSSSGRRGGNYGYTF	TGTGCCAGCAGCTCGTCAGGGAGGAGGGGGGGGAACTATGGCTACACCTTC
TRBD1	TRBV5-1	TRBJ2-3	-	CASSSGTGVDTQYF	TGCGCCAGCAGCTCCGGGACAGGGGTTGATACGCAGTATTTT
TRBD1	TRBV5-1	TRBJ1-4	-	CASSEGAATNEKLFF	TGCGCCAGCAGCGAGGGGGCAGCGACTAATGAAAAACTGTTTTTT
-	TRBV24-1	TRBJ2-7	-	CATSDETDYEQYF	TGTGCCACCAGTGATGAGACAGACTACGAGCAGTACTTC
TRBD1	TRBV28	TRBJ2-5	-	CASSWDRGGRTGETQYF	TGTGCCAGCAGTTGGGACAGGGGTGGTAGGACGGGAGAGACCCAGTACTTC
TRBD1	TRBV27	TRBJ1-1	-	CASTLQGAVKTEAFF	TGTGCCAGCACTCTACAGGGGGCCGTGAAAACTGAAGCTTTCTTT
TRBD2	TRBV2	TRBJ2-5	-	CASNPVRGREETQYF	TGTGCCAGCAACCCTGTTCGGGGGAGGGAGGAGACCCAGTACTTC
-	TRBV30	TRBJ1-3	-	CAWSFRTDTGNTIYF	TGTGCCTGGAGTTTCAGAACAGATACTGGAAACACCATATATTTT
-	TRBV5-5	TRBJ2-7	-	CASSRGMSGPYEQYF	TGTGCCAGCAGCCGTGGCATGAGCGGACCCTACGAGCAGTACTTC
-	TRBV2	TRBJ1-5	-	CASSAGLGGNNQPQHF	TGTGCCAGCAGTGCGGGTCTGGGGGGTAACAATCAGCCCCAGCATTTT
TRBD1	TRBV9	TRBJ1-1	-	CASSVGQGAFEAFF	TGTGCCAGCAGCGTGGGACAGGGGGCTTTTGAAGCTTTCTTT
TRBD1	TRBV19	TRBJ1-2	-	CASSPDRGNGYTF	TGTGCCAGTAGCCCTGACAGGGGAAATGGCTACACCTTC
TRBD2	TRBV5-5	TRBJ2-1	-	CASSLAPGLAGNNEQFF	TGTGCCAGCAGCTTGGCCCCCGGACTAGCGGGGAACAATGAGCAGTTCTTC
TRBD1	TRBV18	TRBJ2-2	once	CASSPDRGNTGELFF	TGTGCCAGCTCACCGGACAGGGGGAACACCGGGGAGCTGTTTTTT
-	TRBV7-2	TRBJ1-1	-	CASSLGSGSNTEAFF	TGTGCCAGCAGCTTAGGGTCAGGCTCGAACACTGAAGCTTTCTTT
-	TRBV30	TRBJ1-1	-	CAWTHPLWREDTEAFF	TGTGCCTGGACCCACCCCCTGTGGAGGGAGGACACTGAAGCTTTCTTT
-	TRBV2	TRBJ2-3	few	CASRDWGSDTQYF	TGTGCCAGCAGGGACTGGGGATCAGATACGCAGTATTTT
-	TRBV5-4	TRBJ2-1	-	CASSEGALRSSYNEQFF	TGTGCCAGCAGCGAGGGCGCTCTCCGAAGCTCCTACAATGAGCAGTTCTTC
-	TRBV5-1	TRBJ1-2	-	CASSPDDSLYGYTF	TGCGCCAGCAGCCCAGATGACAGCCTCTATGGCTACACCTTC
-	TRBV5-1	TRBJ2-7	-	CASSLGSTYEQYF	TGCGCCAGCAGCTTGGGCAGTACCTACGAGCAGTACTTC
TRBD1	TRBV2	TRBJ1-5	-	CASSENRGRSNQPQHF	TGTGCCAGCAGTGAAAACAGGGGAAGGAGCAATCAGCCCCAGCATTTT
TRBD1	TRBV2	TRBJ1-5	-	CASRGQVGQPQHF	TGTGCCAGCAGGGGACAGGTGGGGCAGCCCCAGCATTTT
-	TRBV6-2/TRBV6-3	TRBJ1-1	once	CASSPSRWGWYTEAFF	TGTGCCAGCAGCCCTTCTCGTTGGGGCTGGTACACTGAAGCTTTCTTT
TRBD2	TRBV5-1	TRBJ2-5	-	CASSFGLAGGTETQYF	TGCGCCAGCAGCTTCGGACTAGCGGGGGGGACGGAGACCCAGTACTTC
-	TRBV28	TRBJ1-2	-	CASSGVNREHYGYTF	TGTGCCAGCAGTGGGGTCAACAGGGAGCACTATGGCTACACCTTC
-	TRBV7-9	TRBJ1-1	once	CASTEKTFKGSGTNTEAFF	TGTGCCAGCACCGAAAAGACCTTTAAAGGATCGGGAACAAACACTGAAGCTTTCTTT
TRBD2	TRBV12-5	TRBJ2-3	-	CASGSSGVSTDTQYF	TGTGCTAGTGGTTCTAGCGGGGTCAGCACAGATACGCAGTATTTT
TRBD1	TRBV3-1/TRBV3-2	TRBJ2-7	-	CASSQNLGGDRQYF	TGTGCCAGCAGCCAAAATCTAGGGGGCGATAGGCAGTACTTC